This T cell receptor (beta chain) stems from a study of blood T cell repertoires in COVID-19. Study-level information: The samples span acute and convalescent COVID-19 from the United States, Italy and Spain. T cells, B-cell-depleted T cells, or PBMCs provided the cDNA or gDNA that served as material.

This clone was picked up one time. Original handling: Estimation of nucleated cell counts relied on the amplification of reference gene primers. The data were produced by immunoSEQ multiplex PCR, yet TCRdb's version contains in-frame clones alone and is incomplete. V, J and clone size are those of that table, while D and trimming were read from the DNA. This sample has about 190,000 clones, with more than 85% found just once. With 0 bases clipped from V and 4 bases from J, the junction kept 4 bases outside the gene matches. Germline lookup yields CDR1 SGHRS and CDR2 YFSETQ. This CDR3 contains 16 residues.

The source is a woman under 40 with active or convalescent COVID-19. The sample comprised peripheral blood. The chain carries TRBV5-1 and TRBJ1-6, with 7 bases aligning to TRBD1. The CDR3 sequence is CASSLEGGDYNSPLHF. CDR3 nucleotide sequence: TGCGCCAGCAGCTTGGAAGGGGGCGATTATAATTCACCCCTCCACTTT. Full variable domain (rest looked up from reference TRBV5-1 and TRBJ1-6): KAGVTQTPRYLIKTRGQQVTLSCSPISGHRSVSWYQQTPGQGLQFLFEYFSETQRNKGNFPGRFSGRQFSNSRSEMNVSTLELGDSALYLCASSLEGGDYNSPLHFGNGTRLTVT.